The T cell receptor beta chain described here comes from a study of T cells in Graves' hyperthyroidism and ophthalmopathy. This clonotype was detected ten times or more. Researchers amplified the TCR beta CDR3 regions from RNA transcripts. TCR CDR3 underwent first-round RT-PCR with the HTBI primer set. TCRdb reprocessed the multiplex PCR reads via MiXCR and lists one record per CDR3 protein. Of about 840,000 distinct CDR3 sequences in the sample, roughly 40% were seen once. Patients were aged 18 to 65, had disease duration under 2 months, and had newly diagnosed hyperthyroidism. Uncontrolled infection, other autoimmune disease, pregnancy or lactation disqualified patients from enrolment. V lost 3 bases and J 0 bases, leaving 8 bases between the germline ends. The V gene's germline CDR1 is LNHDA and CDR2 SQIVND (reference sequence). This CDR3 is built from 15 residues.

Specimen: blood. J is TRBJ1-4 and V is TRBV19; no clear D gene. The receptor was isolated from a man between 18 and 29 years old with Graves' hyperthyroidism. CDR3 in DNA: TGTGCCAGTAGTATTGGGCAGGCAACTAATGAAAAACTGTTTTTT. Protein product: CASSIGQATNEKLFF.